Listed below are T cell receptor beta chains from one sample, sequenced in a study of PD-1 blockade in classical Hodgkin lymphoma. Sequencing used immunoSEQ multiplex PCR; TCRdb keeps in-frame clones, though not all of them. Among about 43,000 clones listed, approximately 70% were seen once. The starting material was peripheral blood mononuclear cells (PBMCs), obtained before the second cycle of nivolumab. The receptor source for this set is a human donor with classical Hodgkin lymphoma. CDR3s include the opening cysteine and the closing phenylalanine or tryptophan. A D gene is named only where the DNA matches it firmly. A row's size may be missing; if present it is once, few, many or a size class.

V gene	clone size	J gene	D gene	CDR3 DNA	CDR3 protein
TRBV7-2	many	TRBJ2-2	.	TGTGCCAGCAGCCTTTCTAGCACCGGGGAGCTGTTTTTT	CASSLSSTGELFF
TRBV9	.	TRBJ2-5	.	TGTGCCAGCAGCGTAACTAGCTCCGAGACCCAGTACTTC	CASSVTSSETQYF
TRBV25-1	.	TRBJ1-2	TRBD1	TGTGCCAGCGGACAGGGGGGCGGCTACACCTTC	CASGQGGGYTF
TRBV27	.	TRBJ2-1	TRBD2	TGTGCCAGCAGCCCGAGACTAGCGGGGGCCCGTTACAATGAGCAGTTCTTC	CASSPRLAGARYNEQFF
TRBV7-9	.	TRBJ1-1	.	TGTGCCAGCAGCTTTCAGGCTTCCTCGCCGAACACTGAAGCTTTCTTT	CASSFQASSPNTEAFF
TRBV6-5	.	TRBJ1-1	.	TGTGCCAGCAGTTACTCATGGGGGCGAGGGACTGAAGCTTTCTTT	CASSYSWGRGTEAFF
TRBV7-9	.	TRBJ2-1	TRBD2	TGTGCCAGCAGCTCCCTAGCGGGTGGTAATGAGCAGTTCTTC	CASSSLAGGNEQFF
TRBV6-1	once	TRBJ1-2	.	TGTGCCAGCAGAGATCACCCGGCTAACTATGGCTACACCTTC	CASRDHPANYGYTF
TRBV5-1	.	TRBJ2-7	.	TGCGCCAGCAGCTTGGGACATTCCGGTTGGGAGCAGTACTTC	CASSLGHSGWEQYF
TRBV16	.	TRBJ2-7	.	TGTGCCAGCAGCCAATCTGGGGGGCTGTACGAGCAGTACTTC	CASSQSGGLYEQYF
TRBV7-7	once	TRBJ2-3	.	TGTGCCAGCAGCTTAGCGGTTACAGATACGCAGTATTTT	CASSLAVTDTQYF
TRBV9	.	TRBJ2-6	.	TGTGCCAGCAGCGTAGAAGATCTGGGGACAACAATGGTAGGGGCCAACGTCCTGACTTTC	CASSVEDLGTTMVGANVLTF
TRBV30	.	TRBJ2-5	.	TGTGCCTGGAGTCCCGGACACCAAGAGACCCAGTACTTC	CAWSPGHQETQYF
TRBV5-1	.	TRBJ1-5	TRBD1	TGCGCCAGCAGCTTGGGACAGGGGTTGGACCAGCCCCAGCATTTT	CASSLGQGLDQPQHF
TRBV7-2	once	TRBJ2-3	.	TGTGCCAGCAGCGGCTCACTTTTCTTCACAGATACGCAGTATTTT	CASSGSLFFTDTQYF
TRBV7-9	.	TRBJ2-1	.	TGTGCCAGCAGCTTGGGATACAATGAGCAGTTCTTC	CASSLGYNEQFF
TRBV27	.	TRBJ2-6	.	TGTGCCAGCAGTTTATCGAGCACGTTTATCTCTGGGGCCAACGTCCTGACTTTC	CASSLSSTFISGANVLTF
TRBV19	.	TRBJ1-5	.	TGTGCCAGTAGTATGTATGTGGGAGGGGGTAGCAATCAGCCCCAGCATTTT	CASSMYVGGGSNQPQHF
TRBV29-1	.	TRBJ2-1	TRBD2	TGCAGCGTTGGTGTTAGAGAGGTAGCGGGAGGGCTTGGGCAGTTCTTC	CSVGVREVAGGLGQFF
TRBV19	.	TRBJ2-7	.	TGTGCCAGTAGTGGGGCCGGGTGGAACGAGCAGTACTTC	CASSGAGWNEQYF
TRBV5-1	few	TRBJ1-2	TRBD1	TGCGCCAGCAGCTTGGCGGGGACAGAGTATCGATTC	CASSLAGTEYRF
TRBV7-9	.	TRBJ2-5	.	TGTGCCAGCAGCTCCCTTACATCACCGGGGAAAGAGACCCAGTACTTC	CASSSLTSPGKETQYF
TRBV2	medium-sized	TRBJ2-7	TRBD1	TGTGCCAGCCAAGCAGGGGTCACCGGGACAGCTCTTTACGAGCAGTACTTC	CASQAGVTGTALYEQYF
TRBV9	.	TRBJ2-7	.	TGTGCCAGCAGCGTAGAAGGGAGGGGGACAGACGAGCAGTACTTC	CASSVEGRGTDEQYF
TRBV30	once	TRBJ2-5	TRBD1	TGTGCCTGCTCCGGGACAGCTCAAGAGACCCAGTACTTC	CACSGTAQETQYF
TRBV10-2	.	TRBJ2-1	TRBD2	TGCGCCAGCAGTGATAGGCTAGCGGGGAGGTTCTTC	CASSDRLAGRFF
TRBV6-4	.	TRBJ1-1	.	TGTGCCAGCAGTGCAGGGACATTCACTGAAGCTTTCTTT	CASSAGTFTEAFF
TRBV6-6	.	TRBJ1-5	.	TGTGCCAGCGGTACATTAACAGGTCGCAATCAGCCCCAGCATTTT	CASGTLTGRNQPQHF
TRBV7-6	.	TRBJ2-7	.	TGTGCCAGCAGCTTGGACCCAGATTACGAGCAGTACTTC	CASSLDPDYEQYF